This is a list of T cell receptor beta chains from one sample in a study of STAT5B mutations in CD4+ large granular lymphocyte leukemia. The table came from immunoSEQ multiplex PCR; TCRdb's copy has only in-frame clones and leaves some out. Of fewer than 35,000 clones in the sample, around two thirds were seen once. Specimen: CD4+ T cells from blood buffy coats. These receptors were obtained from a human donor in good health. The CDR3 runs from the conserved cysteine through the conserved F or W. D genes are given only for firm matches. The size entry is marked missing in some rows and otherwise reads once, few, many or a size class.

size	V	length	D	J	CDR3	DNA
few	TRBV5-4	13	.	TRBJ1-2	CASSLEGTYGYTF	TGTGCCAGCAGCTTGGAGGGGACCTATGGCTACACCTTC
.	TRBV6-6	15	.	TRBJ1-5	CASSYTTGPYQPQHF	TGTGCCAGCAGTTACACCACAGGTCCCTATCAGCCCCAGCATTTT
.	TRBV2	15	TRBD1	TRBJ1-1	CASLRDRTMNTEAFF	TGTGCCAGCTTACGGGACAGAACCATGAACACTGAAGCTTTCTTT
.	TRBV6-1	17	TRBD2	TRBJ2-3	CASSDRTSGYSTDTQYF	TGTGCCAGCAGTGATAGGACTAGCGGATATAGCACAGATACGCAGTATTTT
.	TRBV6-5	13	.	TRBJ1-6	CASNSQGNSPLHF	TGTGCCAGCAATTCACAGGGAAATTCACCCCTCCACTTT
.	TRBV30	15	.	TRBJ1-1	CAWGAVGGPTAGAFF	TGTGCCTGGGGGGCAGTTGGGGGCCCGACTGCCGGAGCTTTCTTT
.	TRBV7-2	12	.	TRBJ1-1	CASSRAHTEAFF	TGTGCCAGCAGTCGGGCCCACACTGAAGCTTTCTTT
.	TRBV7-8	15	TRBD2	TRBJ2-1	CASSPSGGTYNEQFF	TGTGCCAGCAGCCCTAGCGGGGGCACTTACAATGAGCAGTTCTTC
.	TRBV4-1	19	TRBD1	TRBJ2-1	CASSPGEDRVSRSYNEQFF	TGCGCCAGCAGCCCGGGCGAGGACAGGGTGTCGCGCTCCTACAATGAGCAGTTCTTC
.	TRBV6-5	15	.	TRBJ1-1	CASSQNRVGNTEAFF	TGTGCCAGCAGCCAGAACAGGGTCGGGAACACTGAAGCTTTCTTT
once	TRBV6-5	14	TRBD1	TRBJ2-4	CASYPTGGSNIQYF	TGTGCCAGCTATCCTACAGGGGGTTCAAACATTCAGTACTTC
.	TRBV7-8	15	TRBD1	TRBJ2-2	CASSLGGGIAGELFF	TGTGCCAGCAGCTTAGGAGGGGGCATCGCCGGGGAGCTGTTTTTT
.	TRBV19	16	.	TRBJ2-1	CASSTPGGISANEQFF	TGTGCCAGTAGTACCCCTGGGGGGATATCCGCCAATGAGCAGTTCTTC
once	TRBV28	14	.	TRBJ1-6	CASREGDLVSPLHF	TGTGCCAGCAGAGAAGGGGATCTCGTTTCACCCCTCCACTTT
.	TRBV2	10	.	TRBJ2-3	CASSDDTQYF	TGTGCCAGCAGTGATGATACGCAGTATTTT
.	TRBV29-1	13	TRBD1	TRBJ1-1	CSADRGQNTEAFF	TGCAGCGCAGACAGGGGGCAGAACACTGAAGCTTTCTTT
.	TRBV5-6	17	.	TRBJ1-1	CASSLRARTEMNTEAFF	TGTGCCAGCAGCTTGAGGGCGCGGACAGAGATGAACACTGAAGCTTTCTTT
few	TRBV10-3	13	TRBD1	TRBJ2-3	CATGDRATDTQYF	TGTGCCACCGGGGACAGGGCGACAGATACGCAGTATTTT
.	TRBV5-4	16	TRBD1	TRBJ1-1	CASSLGQTRLNTEAFF	TGTGCCAGCAGCCTGGGACAGACACGTTTGAACACTGAAGCTTTCTTT
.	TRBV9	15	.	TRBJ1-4	CASSTMKRGNEKLFF	TGTGCCAGCAGCACTATGAAGAGAGGAAATGAAAAACTGTTTTTT